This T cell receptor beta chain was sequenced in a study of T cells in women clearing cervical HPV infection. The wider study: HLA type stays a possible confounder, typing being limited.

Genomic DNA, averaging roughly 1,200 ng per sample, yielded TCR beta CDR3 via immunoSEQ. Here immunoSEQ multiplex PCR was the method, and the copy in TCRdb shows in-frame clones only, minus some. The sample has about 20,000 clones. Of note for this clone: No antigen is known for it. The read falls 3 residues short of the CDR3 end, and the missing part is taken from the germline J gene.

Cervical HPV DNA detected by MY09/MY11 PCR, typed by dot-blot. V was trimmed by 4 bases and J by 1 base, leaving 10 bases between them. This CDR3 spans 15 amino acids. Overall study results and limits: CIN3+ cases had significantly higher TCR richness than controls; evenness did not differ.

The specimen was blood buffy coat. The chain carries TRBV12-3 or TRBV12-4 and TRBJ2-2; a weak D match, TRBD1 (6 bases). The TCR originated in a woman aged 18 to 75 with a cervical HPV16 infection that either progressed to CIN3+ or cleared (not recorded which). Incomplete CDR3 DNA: TGTGCCAGCAGTTACTCGGACAGGAACACCGGGGAG. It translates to CASSYSDRNTGE. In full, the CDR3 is CASSYSDRNTGELFF.